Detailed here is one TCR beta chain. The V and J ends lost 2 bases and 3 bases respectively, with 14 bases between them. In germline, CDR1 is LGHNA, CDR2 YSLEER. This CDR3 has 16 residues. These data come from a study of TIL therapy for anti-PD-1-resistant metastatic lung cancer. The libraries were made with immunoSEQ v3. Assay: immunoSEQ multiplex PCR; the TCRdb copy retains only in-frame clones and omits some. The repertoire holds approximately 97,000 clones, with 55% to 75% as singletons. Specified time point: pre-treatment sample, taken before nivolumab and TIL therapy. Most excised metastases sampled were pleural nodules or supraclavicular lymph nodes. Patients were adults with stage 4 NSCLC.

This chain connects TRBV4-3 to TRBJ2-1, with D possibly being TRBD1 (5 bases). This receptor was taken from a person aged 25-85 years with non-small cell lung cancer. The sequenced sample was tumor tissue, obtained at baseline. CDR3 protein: CASSQKGGRVYNEQFF. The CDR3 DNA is TGCGCCAGCAGCCAAAAGGGTGGCAGGGTCTACAATGAGCAGTTCTTC.